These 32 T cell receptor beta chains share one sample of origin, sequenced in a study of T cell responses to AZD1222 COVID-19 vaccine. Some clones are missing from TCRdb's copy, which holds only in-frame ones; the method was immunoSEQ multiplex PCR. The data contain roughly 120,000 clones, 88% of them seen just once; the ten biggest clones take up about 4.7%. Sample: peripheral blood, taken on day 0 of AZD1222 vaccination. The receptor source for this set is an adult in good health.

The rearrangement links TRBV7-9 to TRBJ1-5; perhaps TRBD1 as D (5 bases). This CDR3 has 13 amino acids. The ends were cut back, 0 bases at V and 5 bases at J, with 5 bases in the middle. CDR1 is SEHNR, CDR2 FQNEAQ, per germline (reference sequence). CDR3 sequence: CASSLAGDQPQHF. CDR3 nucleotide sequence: TGTGCCAGCAGCTTAGCGGGGGATCAGCCCCAGCATTTT.

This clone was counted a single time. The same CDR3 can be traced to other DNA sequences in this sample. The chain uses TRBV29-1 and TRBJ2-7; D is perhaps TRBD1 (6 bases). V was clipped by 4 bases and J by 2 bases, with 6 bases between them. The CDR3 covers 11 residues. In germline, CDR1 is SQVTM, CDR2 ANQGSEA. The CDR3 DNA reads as TGCAGCGTTGGGACAGCCTACGAGCAGTACTTC. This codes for CSVGTAYEQYF.

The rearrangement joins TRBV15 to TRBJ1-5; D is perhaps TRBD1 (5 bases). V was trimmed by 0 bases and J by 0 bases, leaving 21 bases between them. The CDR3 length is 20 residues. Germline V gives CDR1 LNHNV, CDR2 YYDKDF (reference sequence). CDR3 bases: TGTGCCACCAGCAGAGATCTTGCCTACTCTTCGGGGGTTAGCAATCAGCCCCAGCATTTT. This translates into CATSRDLAYSSGVSNQPQHF.

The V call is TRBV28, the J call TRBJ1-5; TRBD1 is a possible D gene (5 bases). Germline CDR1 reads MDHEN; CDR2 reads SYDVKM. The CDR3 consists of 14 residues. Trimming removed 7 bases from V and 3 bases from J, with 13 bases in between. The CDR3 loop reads CASTTQGYNQPQHF. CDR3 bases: TGTGCCAGCACCACTCAGGGATACAATCAGCCCCAGCATTTT.

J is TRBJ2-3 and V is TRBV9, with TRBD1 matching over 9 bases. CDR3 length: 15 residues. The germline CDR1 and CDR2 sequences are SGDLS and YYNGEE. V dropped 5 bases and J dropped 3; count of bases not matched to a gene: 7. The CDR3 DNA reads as TGTGCCAGCAGAGCGACCGGGACAGGGACAGATACGCAGTATTTT. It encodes CASRATGTGTDTQYF. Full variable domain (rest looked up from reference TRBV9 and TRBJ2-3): DSGVTQTPKHLITATGQRVTLRCSPRSGDLSVYWYQQSLDQGLQFLIQYYNGEERAKGNILERFSAQQFPDLHSELNLSSLELGDSALYFCASRATGTGTDTQYFGPGTRLTVL.

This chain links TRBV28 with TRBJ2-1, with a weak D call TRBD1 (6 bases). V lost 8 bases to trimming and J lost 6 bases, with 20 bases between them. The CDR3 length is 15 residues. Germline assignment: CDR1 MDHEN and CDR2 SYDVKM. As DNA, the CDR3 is TGTGCCAGCTTACCCAGAGGGCAGGGGCGCAATGAGCAGTTCTTC. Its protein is CASLPRGQGRNEQFF.

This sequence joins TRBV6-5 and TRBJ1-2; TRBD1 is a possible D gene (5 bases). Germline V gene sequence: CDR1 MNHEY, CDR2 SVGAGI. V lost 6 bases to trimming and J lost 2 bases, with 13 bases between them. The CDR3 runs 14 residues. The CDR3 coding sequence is TGTGCCAGCAGCGACCCCAGGGAGAACTATGGCTACACCTTC. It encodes CASSDPRENYGYTF.

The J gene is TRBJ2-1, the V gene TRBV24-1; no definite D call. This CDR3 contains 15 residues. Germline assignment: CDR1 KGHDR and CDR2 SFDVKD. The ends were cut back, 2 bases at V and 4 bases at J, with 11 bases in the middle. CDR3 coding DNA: TGTGCCACCAGTGATTCTGGTCGGTTGTACAATGAGCAGTTCTTC. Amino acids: CATSDSGRLYNEQFF.

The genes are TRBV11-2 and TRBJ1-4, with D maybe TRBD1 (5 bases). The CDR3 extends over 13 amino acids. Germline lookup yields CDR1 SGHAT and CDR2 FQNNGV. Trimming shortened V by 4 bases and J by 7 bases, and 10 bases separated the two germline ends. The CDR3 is CASSSQGAEKLFF. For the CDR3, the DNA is TGTGCCAGCAGCTCTCAGGGAGCTGAAAAACTGTTTTTT.

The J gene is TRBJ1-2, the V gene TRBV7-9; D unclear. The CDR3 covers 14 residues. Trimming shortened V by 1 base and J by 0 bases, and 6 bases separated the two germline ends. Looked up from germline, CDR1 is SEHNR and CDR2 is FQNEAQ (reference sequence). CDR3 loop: CASSLDDSNYGYTF. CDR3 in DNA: TGTGCCAGCAGCTTAGATGACTCTAACTATGGCTACACCTTC.

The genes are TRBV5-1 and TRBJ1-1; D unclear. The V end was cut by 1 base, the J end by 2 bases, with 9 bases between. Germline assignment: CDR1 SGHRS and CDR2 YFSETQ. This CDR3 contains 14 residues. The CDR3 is CASSLSGGNTEAFF. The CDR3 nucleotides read TGCGCCAGCAGCTTGTCGGGCGGAAACACTGAAGCTTTCTTT.

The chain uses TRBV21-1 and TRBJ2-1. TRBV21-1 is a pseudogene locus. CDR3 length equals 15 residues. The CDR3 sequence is CASSPPAAIYNEQFF. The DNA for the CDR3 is TGTGCCAGCAGTCCCCCGGCCGCGATCTACAATGAGCAGTTCTTC.

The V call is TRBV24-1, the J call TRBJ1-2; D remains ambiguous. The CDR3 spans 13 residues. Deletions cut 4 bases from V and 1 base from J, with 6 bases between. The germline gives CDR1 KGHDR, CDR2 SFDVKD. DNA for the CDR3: TGTGCCACCAGTGACGGCAGTAACTATGGCTACACCTTC. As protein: CATSDGSNYGYTF.

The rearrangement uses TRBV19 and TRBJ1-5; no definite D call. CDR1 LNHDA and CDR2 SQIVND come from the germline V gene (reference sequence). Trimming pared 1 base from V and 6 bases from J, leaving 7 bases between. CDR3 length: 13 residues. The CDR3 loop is CASSIGRFQPQHF. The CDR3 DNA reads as TGTGCCAGTAGTATAGGACGGTTTCAGCCCCAGCATTTT.

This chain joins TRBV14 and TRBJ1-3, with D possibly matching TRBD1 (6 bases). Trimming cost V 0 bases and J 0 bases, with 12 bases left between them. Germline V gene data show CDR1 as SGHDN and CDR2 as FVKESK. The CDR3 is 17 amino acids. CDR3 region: CASSQDGGAHSGNTIYF. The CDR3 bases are TGTGCCAGCAGCCAAGATGGGGGGGCACACTCTGGAAACACCATATATTTT. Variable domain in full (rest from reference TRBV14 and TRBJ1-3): EAGVTQFPSHSVIEKGQTVTLRCDPISGHDNLYWYRRVMGKEIKFLLHFVKESKQDESGMPNNRFLAERTGGTYSTLKVQPAELEDSGVYFCASSQDGGAHSGNTIYFGEGSWLTVV.

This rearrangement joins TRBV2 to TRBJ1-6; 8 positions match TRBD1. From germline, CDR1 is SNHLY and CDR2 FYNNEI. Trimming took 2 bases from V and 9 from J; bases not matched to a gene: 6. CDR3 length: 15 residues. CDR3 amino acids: CASSEWQGAVSPLHF. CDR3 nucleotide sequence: TGTGCCAGCAGTGAATGGCAGGGGGCGGTTTCACCCCTCCACTTT.

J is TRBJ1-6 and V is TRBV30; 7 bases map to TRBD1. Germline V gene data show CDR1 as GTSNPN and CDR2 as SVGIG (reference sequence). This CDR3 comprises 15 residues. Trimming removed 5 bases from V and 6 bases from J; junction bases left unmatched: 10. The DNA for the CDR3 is TGTGCCTGGGCGATCGGGACAGCACCTAATTCACCCCTCCACTTT. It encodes CAWAIGTAPNSPLHF.

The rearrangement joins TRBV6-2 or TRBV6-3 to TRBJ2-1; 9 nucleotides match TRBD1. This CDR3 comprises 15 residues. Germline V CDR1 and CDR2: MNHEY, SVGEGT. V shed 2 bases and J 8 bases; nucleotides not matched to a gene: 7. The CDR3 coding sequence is TGTGCCAGCAGTTACCGCCCGGGACAGGGCGATGAGCAGTTCTTC. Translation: CASSYRPGQGDEQFF.

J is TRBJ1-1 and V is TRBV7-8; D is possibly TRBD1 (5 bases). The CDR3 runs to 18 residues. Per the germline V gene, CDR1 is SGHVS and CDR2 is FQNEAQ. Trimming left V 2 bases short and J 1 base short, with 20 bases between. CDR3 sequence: CASSLNQLWGRENTEAFF. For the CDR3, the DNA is TGTGCCAGCAGCTTAAATCAACTTTGGGGCAGGGAGAACACTGAAGCTTTCTTT.

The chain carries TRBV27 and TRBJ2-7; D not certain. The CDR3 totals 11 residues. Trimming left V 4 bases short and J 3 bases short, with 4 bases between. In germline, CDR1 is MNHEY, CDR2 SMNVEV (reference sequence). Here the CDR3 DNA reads TGTGCCAGCAGTTCCATCTACGAGCAGTACTTC. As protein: CASSSIYEQYF.

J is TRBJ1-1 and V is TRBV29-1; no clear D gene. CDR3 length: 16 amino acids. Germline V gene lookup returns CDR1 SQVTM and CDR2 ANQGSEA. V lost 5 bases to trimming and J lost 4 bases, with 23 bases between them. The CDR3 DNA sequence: TGCAGCGTTTCGAAAGTAGGTGGGCGGTCCGGCACTGAAGCTTTCTTT. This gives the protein CSVSKVGGRSGTEAFF.

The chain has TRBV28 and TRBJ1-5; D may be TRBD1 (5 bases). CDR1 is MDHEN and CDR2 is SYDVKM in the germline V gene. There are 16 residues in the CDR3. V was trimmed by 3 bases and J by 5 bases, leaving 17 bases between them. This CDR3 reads CASSFLSGNRYQPQHF. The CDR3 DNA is TGTGCCAGCAGTTTTCTGTCGGGGAACAGGTATCAGCCCCAGCATTTT.

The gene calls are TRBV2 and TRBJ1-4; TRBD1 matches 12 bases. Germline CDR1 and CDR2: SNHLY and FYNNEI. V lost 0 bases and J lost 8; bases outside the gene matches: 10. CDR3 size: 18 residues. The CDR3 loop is CASSEAWDRGPTWEKLFF. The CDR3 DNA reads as TGTGCCAGCAGTGAAGCTTGGGACAGGGGGCCGACTTGGGAAAAACTGTTTTTT.

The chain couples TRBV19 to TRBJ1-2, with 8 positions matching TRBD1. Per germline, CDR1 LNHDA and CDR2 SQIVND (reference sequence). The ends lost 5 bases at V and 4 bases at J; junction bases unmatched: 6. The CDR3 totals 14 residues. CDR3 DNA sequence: TGTGCCAGTAGTTTGGACAGGGTGGGCTATGGCTACACCTTC. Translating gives CASSLDRVGYGYTF.

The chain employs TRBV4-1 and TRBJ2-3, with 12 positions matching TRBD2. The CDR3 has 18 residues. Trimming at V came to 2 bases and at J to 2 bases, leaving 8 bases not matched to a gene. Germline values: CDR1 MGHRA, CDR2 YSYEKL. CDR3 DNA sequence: TGCGCCAGCAGCCAACAGAAACTAGCGGGGGGAGCCACAGATACGCAGTATTTT. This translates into CASSQQKLAGGATDTQYF.

CDR3 loop: CASSQVGQGQDTQYF. DNA for the CDR3: TGTGCCAGCAGCCAAGTCGGACAGGGGCAAGATACGCAGTATTTT. The chain couples TRBV3-1 (or the pseudogene TRBV3-2) to TRBJ2-3, with TRBD1 identical over 9 bases. Per germline, CDR1 LGHDT and CDR2 YNNKEL (reference sequence). This CDR3 is 15 amino acids long. V lost 1 base to trimming and J lost 5 bases; unmatched junction nucleotides: 4.

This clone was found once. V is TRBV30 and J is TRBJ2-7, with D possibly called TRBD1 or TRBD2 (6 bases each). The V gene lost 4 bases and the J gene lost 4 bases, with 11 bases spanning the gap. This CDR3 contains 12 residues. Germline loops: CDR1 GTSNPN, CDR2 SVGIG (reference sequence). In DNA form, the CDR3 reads TGTGCCTGGAAGAAGGGGGGATACGAGCAGTACTTC. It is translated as CAWKKGGYEQYF.

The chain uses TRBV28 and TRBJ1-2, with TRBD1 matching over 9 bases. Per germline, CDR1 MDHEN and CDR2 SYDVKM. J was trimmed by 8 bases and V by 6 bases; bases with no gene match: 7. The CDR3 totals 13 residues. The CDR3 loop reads CASRSRTGEGYTF. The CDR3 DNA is TGTGCCAGCAGGTCAAGGACAGGGGAGGGCTACACCTTC.

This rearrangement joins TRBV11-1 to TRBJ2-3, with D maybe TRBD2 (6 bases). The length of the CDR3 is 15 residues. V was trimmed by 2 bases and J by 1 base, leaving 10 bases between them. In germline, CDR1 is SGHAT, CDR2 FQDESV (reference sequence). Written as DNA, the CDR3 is TGTGCCAGCAGCTTATCGGTAGCGGGCACAGATACGCAGTATTTT. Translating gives CASSLSVAGTDTQYF.

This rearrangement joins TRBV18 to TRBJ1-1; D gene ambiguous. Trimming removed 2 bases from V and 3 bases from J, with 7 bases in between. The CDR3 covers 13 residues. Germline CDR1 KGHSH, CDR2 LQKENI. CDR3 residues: CASSPVSDTEAFF. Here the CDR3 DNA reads TGTGCCAGCTCACCAGTGTCAGACACTGAAGCTTTCTTT. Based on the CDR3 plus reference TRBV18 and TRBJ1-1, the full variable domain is NAGVMQNPRHLVRRRGQEARLRCSPMKGHSHVYWYRQLPEEGLKFMVYLQKENIIDESGMPKERFSAEFPKEGPSILRIQQVVRGDSAAYFCASSPVSDTEAFFGQGTRLTVV.

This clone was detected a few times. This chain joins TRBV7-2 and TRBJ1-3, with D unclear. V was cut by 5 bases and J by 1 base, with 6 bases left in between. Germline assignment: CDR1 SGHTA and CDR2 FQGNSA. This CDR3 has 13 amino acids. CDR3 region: CASSPRSGNTIYF. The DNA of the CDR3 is TGTGCCAGCAGCCCCCGGTCTGGAAACACCATATATTTT.

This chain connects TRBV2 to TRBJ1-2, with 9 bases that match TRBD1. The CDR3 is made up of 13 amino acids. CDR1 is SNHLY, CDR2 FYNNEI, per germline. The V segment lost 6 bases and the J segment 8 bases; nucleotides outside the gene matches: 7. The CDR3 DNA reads TGTGCCAGCAGCTGGGACAGGGTAACAGGCTACACCTTC. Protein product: CASSWDRVTGYTF.